This T cell receptor (beta chain) was sequenced in a study of regulatory T cells in long-lasting Graves disease. Overall study findings and caveats: When disease was persistent, TRBV28, TRBJ1-2 and TRBJ2-5 were the favored segments. With a few thousand shared public clonotypes, persistent patients exceeded new patients, who shared about a thousand.

There are 13 residues in the CDR3. Trimming shortened V by 3 bases and J by 3 bases, and 11 bases separated the two germline ends. In germline, CDR1 is DFQATT, CDR2 SNEGSKA (reference sequence). Construction of TCR beta libraries relied on iRepertoire HTBI primers and on Arm-PCR targeting CDR3 regions. TCRdb reprocessed the multiplex PCR reads with MiXCR, giving one entry per CDR3 protein. Among 650,000 to 700,000 distinct CDR3 sequences listed, approximately 29% were seen once. This clonotype has more than one count but fewer than ten. Its antigen is as yet unknown. The time point was: persistent/refractory GD, antithyroid drugs over 5 years with positive TRAb. The TCR library was prepared using RNA isolated from PBMCs.

The TCR sequence derives from a female donor with Graves disease. The chain employs TRBV20-1 and TRBJ1-1; D unclear. The sequencing used peripheral blood mononuclear cells (PBMCs), collected when the disease was refractory, from a patient treated with antithyroid drugs. The CDR3 protein is CSASFRMDTEAFF. CDR3 nucleotide sequence: TGCAGTGCTAGTTTCCGGATGGACACTGAAGCTTTCTTT.